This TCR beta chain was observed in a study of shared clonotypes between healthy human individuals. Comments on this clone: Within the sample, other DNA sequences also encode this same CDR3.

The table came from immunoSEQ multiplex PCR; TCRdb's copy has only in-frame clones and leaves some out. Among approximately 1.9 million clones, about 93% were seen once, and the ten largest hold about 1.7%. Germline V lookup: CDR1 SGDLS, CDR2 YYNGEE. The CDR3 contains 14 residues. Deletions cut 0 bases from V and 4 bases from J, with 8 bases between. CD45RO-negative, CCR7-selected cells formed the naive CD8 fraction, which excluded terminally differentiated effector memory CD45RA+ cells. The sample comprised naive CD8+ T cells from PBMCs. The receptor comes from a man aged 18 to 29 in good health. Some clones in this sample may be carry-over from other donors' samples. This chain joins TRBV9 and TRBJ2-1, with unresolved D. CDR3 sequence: CASSVEGGYNEQFF. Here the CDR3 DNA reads TGTGCCAGCAGCGTAGAGGGCGGATACAATGAGCAGTTCTTC.